Following are 20 T cell receptor beta chains from one sample sequenced in a study of somatic mutations in cytotoxic T cells in rheumatoid arthritis. Method: immunoSEQ multiplex PCR; TCRdb's copy keeps in-frame clones and lacks some. In the table there are about 12,000 clones, over 80% of which are singletons. Sequenced: CD8+ T cells sorted from blood. Receptors originate from a woman aged 55-69 years in good health.

A few counts support this clone. This chain connects TRBV2 to TRBJ2-1, with 9 bases matching TRBD1. Losses at the gene ends were 4 bases for V and 8 bases for J; bases not matched to a gene: 9. Germline V gives CDR1 SNHLY, CDR2 FYNNEI. This CDR3 region has 15 residues. The CDR3 nucleotides read TGTGCCAGCAGTGCCGGGACAGGGATATTGCATGAGCAGTTCTTC. Translated: CASSAGTGILHEQFF.

This chain joins TRBV30 and TRBJ1-1, with 7 bases fitting TRBD1. Trimming took 3 bases from V and 3 from J; bases not matched to a gene: 7. This CDR3 region has 14 residues. The V gene's germline CDR1 is GTSNPN and CDR2 SVGIG (reference sequence). CDR3 in amino acids: CAWSPDRVYTEAFF. As DNA, the CDR3 is TGTGCCTGGAGCCCTGACAGGGTCTACACTGAAGCTTTCTTT.

J is TRBJ1-2 and V is TRBV5-1; a possible D gene is TRBD1 (5 bases). The CDR3 spans 15 residues. Germline V lookup: CDR1 SGHRS, CDR2 YFSETQ. Trimming stripped 4 bases from V and 0 bases from J, with 13 bases between. The CDR3 region has the DNA TGCGCCAGCAGCCGTGAAACAGGCACTAACTATGGCTACACCTTC. It translates to CASSRETGTNYGYTF.

The chain combines TRBV9 with TRBJ2-3, with TRBD2 matching over 8 bases. The CDR3 extends over 15 amino acids. Germline CDR1 reads SGDLS; CDR2 reads YYNGEE. The V gene end was trimmed by 0 bases and the J gene end by 5 bases; junction bases not matched to a gene: 5. Here the CDR3 DNA reads TGTGCCAGCAGCGTAGACGGGGGGGCCGGAGATACGCAGTATTTT. This sequence encodes CASSVDGGAGDTQYF.

J is TRBJ2-1 and V is TRBV7-9; weak D call: TRBD1 (5 bases). CDR3 length: 12 residues. Trimming left V 1 base short and J 11 bases short, with 9 bases between. Looked up from germline, CDR1 is SEHNR and CDR2 is FQNEAQ (reference sequence). This chain's CDR3 is CASSLVTGKQFF. CDR3 bases: TGTGCCAGCAGCTTAGTAACAGGCAAGCAGTTCTTC.

The chain carries TRBV27 and TRBJ1-2; 8 bases are shared with TRBD1. The germline V gene has CDR1 MNHEY and CDR2 SMNVEV (reference sequence). V trimming: 6 bases; J trimming: 3 bases; junction bases outside the gene matches: 6. The CDR3 sequence is 14 residues long. CDR3 nucleotides: TGTGCCAGCAGCAGTGCAGGGGGCGACTATGGCTACACCTTC. It specifies CASSSAGGDYGYTF.

The chain employs TRBV5-4 and TRBJ1-1; a weak D match, TRBD1 (5 bases). This CDR3 comprises 14 residues. V was trimmed by 4 bases and J by 4 bases, leaving 14 bases between them. Germline V gene sequence: CDR1 SGHNT, CDR2 YYREEE (reference sequence). The CDR3 spells CASSLMGGPTEAFF. The CDR3 nucleotides are TGTGCCAGCAGCCTTATGGGGGGTCCCACTGAAGCTTTCTTT.

This clone appeared once. V gene TRBV28 combines with J gene TRBJ2-5; 9 nucleotides agree with TRBD2. The germline CDR1 and CDR2 sequences are MDHEN and SYDVKM. This CDR3 spans 14 amino acids. The J segment lost 3 bases and the V segment lost 2 bases, leaving 1 base of the junction unmatched. The CDR3 protein is CASSLGGGEETQYF. CDR3 DNA sequence: TGTGCCAGCAGTTTAGGCGGGGGGGAAGAGACCCAGTACTTC.

This clone occurred once. The J gene is TRBJ2-2, the V gene TRBV5-4, with 8 bases identical to TRBD2. The CDR3 has 14 amino acids. With V trimmed by 2 bases and J by 5 bases, 2 bases remained unmatched. CDR1 and CDR2 (germline): SGHNT, YYREEE (reference sequence). CDR3: CASSFAGGTGELFF. DNA for the CDR3: TGTGCCAGCAGCTTTGCGGGGGGAACCGGGGAGCTGTTTTTT.

The chain couples TRBV27 to TRBJ2-5; D gene unclear. The J call may be mistaken, given a closer DNA end match to TRBJ2-7. The CDR3 is made up of 12 amino acids. Germline assignment: CDR1 MNHEY and CDR2 SMNVEV (reference sequence). CDR3 sequence reads: CASHSSPYEQYF. DNA of the CDR3: TGTGCCAGCCACAGCAGTCCCTACGAGCAGTACTTC.

The rearrangement uses TRBV7-9 and TRBJ1-6; 10 positions match TRBD1. Per germline, CDR1 SEHNR and CDR2 FQNEAQ (reference sequence). Losses at the gene ends were 5 bases for V and 9 bases for J; bases not matched to a gene: 13. This CDR3 spans 17 amino acids. In DNA form, the CDR3 reads TGTGCCAGCAGCACCGTTCGGTCCGGGACAGGGGTTTCACCCCTCCACTTT. Its protein product is CASSTVRSGTGVSPLHF. Using reference TRBV7-9 and TRBJ1-6 for the parts outside the CDR3, the full variable domain is DTGVSQNPRHKITKRGQNVTFRCDPISEHNRLYWYRQTLGQGPEFLTYFQNEAQLEKSRLLSDRFSAERPKGSFSTLEIQRTEQGDSAMYLCASSTVRSGTGVSPLHFGNGTRLTVT.

The table lists this clone with a few counts. This chain joins TRBV27 and TRBJ2-7; D may be TRBD2 (6 bases). The CDR3 consists of 14 residues. Germline V gene data show CDR1 as MNHEY and CDR2 as SMNVEV (reference sequence). Trimming cost V 3 bases and J 4 bases, with 13 bases left between them. The CDR3 DNA sequence: TGTGCCAGCAGTTTTTCTCGGGGGAGGTACGAGCAGTACTTC. Encoded protein: CASSFSRGRYEQYF.

The chain uses TRBV27 and TRBJ2-5; D may be TRBD2 (7 bases). CDR1 and CDR2 from the germline V gene are MNHEY and SMNVEV (reference sequence). V dropped 5 bases and J dropped 5 bases, with 18 bases sitting between them. The CDR3 covers 15 residues. CDR3 sequence: CASSPADGGRETQYF. CDR3 nucleotide sequence: TGTGCCAGCAGTCCTGCCGACGGGGGGCGGGAGACCCAGTACTTC.

V usage is TRBV7-2 and J usage is TRBJ2-1; 7 positions match TRBD2. In germline, CDR1 is SGHTA, CDR2 FQGNSA. This CDR3 is built from 13 residues. The ends lost 5 bases at V and 7 bases at J; junction bases unmatched: 5. DNA of the CDR3: TGTGCCAGCAGCAGAGCCGGGGGGAATGAGCAGTTCTTC. This sequence encodes CASSRAGGNEQFF. The full variable domain, its missing parts supplied by reference TRBV7-2 and TRBJ2-1, is GAGVSQSPSNKVTEKGKDVELRCDPISGHTALYWYRQSLGQGLEFLIYFQGNSAPDKSGLPSDRFSAERTGGSVSTLTIQRTQQEDSAVYLCASSRAGGNEQFFGPGTRLTVL.

This clone was seen more than once but under ten times. V is TRBV2 and J is TRBJ2-7; D ambiguous. The CDR3 is 13 residues long. Per the germline V gene, CDR1 is SNHLY and CDR2 is FYNNEI. The germline V and J ends were trimmed by 1 base and 5 bases, with 9 bases remaining between them. Written as DNA, the CDR3 is TGTGCCAGCAGTGAAGGTCCCCGACACGAGCAGTACGTC. Translated: CASSEGPRHEQYV.

The rearrangement uses TRBV7-9 and TRBJ1-1; D uncertain. CDR3 size: 13 residues. The germline CDR1 and CDR2 sequences are SEHNR and FQNEAQ (reference sequence). Trimming removed 2 bases from V and 6 bases from J, with 10 bases in between. The CDR3 is CASSLSQVPEAFF. CDR3 bases: TGTGCCAGCAGCTTAAGTCAGGTCCCTGAAGCTTTCTTT.

The V call is TRBV7-8, the J call TRBJ1-6; D gene uncertain. Germline lookup yields CDR1 SGHVS and CDR2 FQNEAQ. This CDR3 has 15 residues. V lost 0 bases and J lost 5, with 8 bases in between. CDR3 nucleotide sequence: TGTGCCAGCAGCTTAGCCGGGTCCGATAATTCACCCCTCCACTTT. Translation: CASSLAGSDNSPLHF.

V usage is TRBV6-1 and J usage is TRBJ2-2, with a weak D call TRBD2 (5 bases). The CDR3 extends over 15 amino acids. V gave up 8 bases and J gave up 0 bases, with 13 bases separating them. Germline values: CDR1 MNHNS, CDR2 SASEGT. CDR3 nucleotide sequence: TGTGCCAGCTTCCCCGGGATTCCGAACACCGGGGAGCTGTTTTTT. Translation: CASFPGIPNTGELFF.

This chain connects TRBV27 to TRBJ2-1; the D is unclear. Trimming removed 0 bases from V and 4 bases from J, with 4 bases in between. Per germline, CDR1 MNHEY and CDR2 SMNVEV (reference sequence). The CDR3 length is 13 residues. For the CDR3, the DNA is TGTGCCAGCAGTTTATCCCCGTACAATGAGCAGTTCTTC. Its translation is CASSLSPYNEQFF.

Details on this clone: One junction end does not reproduce the germline sequence, and a read error may be involved. The V and J genes are TRBV7-7 and TRBJ2-1; 9 bases map to TRBD2. This CDR3 comprises 17 residues. Germline V gene sequence: CDR1 SSHAT, CDR2 FNYEAQ (reference sequence). The CDR3 sequence: CASSVRPAGGPFDEQFF. The CDR3 DNA reads as TGTGCTAGCAGCGTAAGACCGGCGGGGGGGCCCTTCGATGAGCAGTTCTTC. Supplemented by reference TRBV7-7 and TRBJ2-1, the full variable domain reads GAGVSQSPRYKVTKRGQDVTLRCDPISSHATLYWYQQALGQGPEFLTYFNYEAQPDKSGLPSDRFSAERPEGSISTLTIQRTEQRDSAMYRCASSVRPAGGPFDEQFFGPGTRLTVL.